These 9 T cell receptor beta chains were all obtained from the same sample, sequenced in a study of blood T cell repertoires in COVID-19. Sequencing was performed with immunoSEQ multiplex PCR; in TCRdb, only in-frame clones are kept and a portion is missing. The data contain some 300,000 clones, roughly 90% of them singletons. What was sequenced was PBMCs or T cells enriched from blood (not recorded which). Every receptor here comes from a woman younger than 45 who had recovered from COVID-19.

The V gene is TRBV13, the J gene TRBJ2-1; TRBD2 aligns across 11 bases. V dropped 5 bases and J dropped 8; count of bases not matched to a gene: 8. CDR1 is PRHDT, CDR2 FYEKMQ, per germline (reference sequence). The CDR3 length is 15 residues. The CDR3 spells CASSVTSGSRDEQFF. As DNA, the CDR3 is TGTGCCAGCAGCGTTACTAGCGGGAGCCGCGATGAGCAGTTCTTC.

The chain combines TRBV13 with TRBJ1-2; tentatively, D is TRBD1 (6 bases). Looked up from germline, CDR1 is PRHDT and CDR2 is FYEKMQ (reference sequence). The V end was cut by 4 bases, the J end by 0 bases, with 15 bases between. The CDR3 totals 16 residues. The CDR3 DNA reads TGTGCCAGCAGCTCGCAGGATGGGGGCCCTAACTATGGCTACACCTTC. Encoded protein: CASSSQDGGPNYGYTF.

V is TRBV10-1 and J is TRBJ1-4, with 10 bases matching TRBD1. Germline V gene lookup returns CDR1 WNHNN and CDR2 SYGVQD (reference sequence). CDR3 size: 17 residues. J gave up 1 base and V 6 bases, and 8 bases lay outside the gene matches. As DNA, the CDR3 is TGCGCCAGCAGGACCTGGGACAGGGGTCAAACTAATGAAAAACTGTTTTTT. Protein product: CASRTWDRGQTNEKLFF.

The V call is TRBV5-6, the J call TRBJ2-3; unclear D gene. Trimming cost V 0 bases and J 0 bases, with 11 bases left between them. CDR1 is SGHDT and CDR2 is YYEEEE in the germline V gene. The CDR3 consists of 16 residues. CDR3 loop: CASSLAKHFSTDTQYF. CDR3 nucleotides: TGTGCCAGCAGCTTGGCCAAGCATTTTAGCACAGATACGCAGTATTTT.

This clone was detected a few times. The DNA of the CDR3 is TGTGCCAGCAGCCGGGGACAGGGGGAAGGCTACACCTTC. This sequence encodes CASSRGQGEGYTF. The chain joins TRBV5-8 to TRBJ1-2; 11 bases map to TRBD1. This CDR3 contains 13 residues. From germline, CDR1 is SGHTS and CDR2 YDEGEE. J gave up 8 bases and V 4 bases, and 4 bases lay outside the gene matches.

The chain combines TRBV19 with TRBJ1-2; weak D call: TRBD1 (5 bases). The CDR3 has 14 residues. V was trimmed by 6 bases and J by 3 bases, leaving 14 bases between them. Per the germline V gene, CDR1 is LNHDA and CDR2 is SQIVND (reference sequence). In DNA, the CDR3 is TGTGCCAGTAGCCCATCGGGGGGGGACTATGGCTACACCTTC. It encodes CASSPSGGDYGYTF. Filled out from reference TRBV19 and TRBJ1-2, the complete variable domain reads DGGITQSPKYLFRKEGQNVTLSCEQNLNHDAMYWYRQDPGQGLRLIYYSQIVNDFQKGDIAEGYSVSREKKESFPLTVTSAQKNPTAFYLCASSPSGGDYGYTFGSGTRLTVV.

This clone was observed a handful of times. This chain joins TRBV5-4 and TRBJ2-5; 10 nucleotides line up with TRBD2. The germline CDR1 and CDR2 sequences are SGHNT and YYREEE (reference sequence). The V and J ends lost 10 bases and 3 bases, in that order; junction bases with no gene match: 9. This CDR3 has 14 amino acids. This CDR3 is CAVGAGGSEETQYF. CDR3 in DNA: TGTGCCGTGGGAGCGGGAGGGTCAGAAGAGACCCAGTACTTC.

This chain links TRBV4-1 with TRBJ2-1, with TRBD2 identical over 8 bases. The CDR3 has 17 amino acids. Germline assignment: CDR1 MGHRA and CDR2 YSYEKL. Unmatched junction bases numbered 4, after V lost 0 bases and J lost 0 bases. This CDR3 is CASSQDGAGDSYNEQFF. Here the CDR3 DNA reads TGCGCCAGCAGCCAAGATGGAGCGGGGGACTCCTACAATGAGCAGTTCTTC.

The genes are TRBV5-4 and TRBJ2-6, with a weak D call TRBD1 (5 bases). V lost 3 bases to trimming and J lost 0 bases, with 19 bases between them. The germline gives CDR1 SGHNT, CDR2 YYREEE (reference sequence). This CDR3 comprises 19 residues. In DNA form, the CDR3 reads TGTGCCAGCAGCTCCGATCGGTTCCTAGGGGTCTCTGGGGCCAACGTCCTGACTTTC. Its protein is CASSSDRFLGVSGANVLTF.